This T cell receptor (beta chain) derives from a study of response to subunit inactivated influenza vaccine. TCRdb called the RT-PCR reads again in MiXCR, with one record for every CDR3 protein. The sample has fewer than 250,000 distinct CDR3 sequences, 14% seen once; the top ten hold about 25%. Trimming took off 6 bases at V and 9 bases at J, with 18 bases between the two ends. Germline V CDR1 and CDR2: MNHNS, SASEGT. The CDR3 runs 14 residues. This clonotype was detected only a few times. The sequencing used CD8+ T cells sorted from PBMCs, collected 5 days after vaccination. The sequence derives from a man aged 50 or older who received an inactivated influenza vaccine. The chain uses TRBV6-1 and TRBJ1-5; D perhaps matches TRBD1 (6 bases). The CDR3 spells CASRAGTFMAPQHF. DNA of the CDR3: TGTGCCAGCAGGGCCGGGACATTTATGGCGCCCCAGCATTTT.